This TCR beta chain was recorded in a study of T cells after yellow fever vaccination. TCRdb analysed the 5' RACE reads with MiXCR anew, one entry per CDR3 protein. Of roughly 330,000 distinct CDR3 sequences listed, approximately 7% were seen once; the top ten hold 18%. The V gene's germline CDR1 is SGHAT and CDR2 FQNNGV. V was pared by 2 bases and J by 0 bases, with 20 bases between. This CDR3 has 19 residues. This rearrangement joins TRBV11-2 to TRBJ2-1; the D gene is possibly TRBD2 (6 bases). Sequences were derived from PBMCs, sampled 35 to 50 days after the first yellow fever vaccination. The sequence was collected from a man aged 18 to 30 who received the YFV17D yellow fever vaccine. CDR3 bases: TGTGCCAGCAGCTTATACCCCCAAGGCGGGGCAAGCTCCTACAATGAGCAGTTCTTC. This encodes CASSLYPQGGASSYNEQFF.